This TCR beta chain was captured by sequencing in a study of Ad26.COV2.S vaccination and SARS-CoV-2 variants. CDR3 length: 16 amino acids. Germline trimming cut 8 bases from V and 2 bases from J; bases unmatched to any gene: 7. Germline V lookup: CDR1 SGHTA, CDR2 FQGNSA. Method: immunoSEQ multiplex PCR; TCRdb's copy keeps in-frame clones and lacks some. The table lists some 270,000 clones, approximately 90% of them singletons. Treatment described: some 20 received Ad26.COV2.S at low or high dose, single or two shots; 5 received placebo; per-sample allocation not given. Sampling took place 63 days after the first vaccine or placebo injection. This person who donated was an adult of 18-55 years in Boston. Only a few counts were recorded for this clone.

The chain uses TRBV7-2 and TRBJ1-6; 9 nucleotides align to TRBD1. The sample here was peripheral blood, taken in a trial of Ad26.COV2.S vaccine versus placebo. This TCR was recovered from a person between 18 and 65 years old who received the Ad26.COV2.S COVID-19 vaccine or a placebo. In DNA form, the CDR3 reads TGTGCCAGCCAGGGACAGGGTCGGACCTATAATTCACCCCTCCACTTT. Encoded protein: CASQGQGRTYNSPLHF.